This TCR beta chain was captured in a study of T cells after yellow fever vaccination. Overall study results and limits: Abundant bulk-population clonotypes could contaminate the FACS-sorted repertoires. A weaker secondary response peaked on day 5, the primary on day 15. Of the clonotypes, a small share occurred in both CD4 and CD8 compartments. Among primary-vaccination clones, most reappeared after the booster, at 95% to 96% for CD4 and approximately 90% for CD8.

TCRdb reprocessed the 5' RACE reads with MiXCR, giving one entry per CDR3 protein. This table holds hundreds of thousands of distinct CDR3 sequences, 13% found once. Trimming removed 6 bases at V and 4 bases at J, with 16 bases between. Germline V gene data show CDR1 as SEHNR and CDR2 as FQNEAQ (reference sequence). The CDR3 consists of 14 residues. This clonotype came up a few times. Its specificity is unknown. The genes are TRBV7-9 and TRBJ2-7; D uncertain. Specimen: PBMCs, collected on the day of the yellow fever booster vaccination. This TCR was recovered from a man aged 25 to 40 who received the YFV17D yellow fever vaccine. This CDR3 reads CASSSPRRSYEQYF. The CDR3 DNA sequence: TGTGCCAGCAGTTCCCCCCGGCGAAGTTACGAGCAGTACTTC.